This T cell receptor (beta chain) was identified in a study of control samples from healthy donors and cancer patients (dated by TCRdb to between 2020 and 2021). This clone showed up just once. Its cognate antigen has yet to be identified. Base quality data are lacking; no much larger clone is found one base away. The library relied on the immunoSEQ multiplex PCR assay. Held by TCRdb, this immuneACCESS table contains in-frame sequences only and omits some clones. Under half of the omission traces to an unresolved V gene where checked; the cause of the rest is unknown. Within this sample are roughly 59,000 clones, with about 92% of them counted one time only. The ten biggest clones cover around 1.7% of the sample. This clonotype originated in a man between 35 and 55 years old with colorectal cancer. The sample consisted of PBMCs.

The encoded CDR3 is CASSQDSHPDSYNEQFF. The DNA reads as follows: TGCGCCAGCAGCCAAGATTCCCACCCGGACAGCTACAATGAGCAGTTCTTC. The V and J genes are TRBV4-3 and TRBJ2-1, and TRBD1 may be the D gene, going by 6 matching bases. From a lookup of the germline V gene, CDR1 and CDR2 are LGHNA and YSLEER. Cut back by 0 bases and 3 bases, the V and J ends lie 15 bases apart. Its CDR3 holds 17 amino acids, cysteine through phenylalanine. The sequence is cut down to CDR3 DNA, 51 bases in frame from base 1.